These T cell receptor beta chains were read from a single sample in a study of T cells after yellow fever vaccination. MiXCR was run by TCRdb on the 5' RACE reads, yielding one entry per CDR3 protein. The sample yields 400,000 or so distinct CDR3 sequences, about 17% seen once. The source was PBMCs, collected before the yellow fever booster vaccination. The receptors come from a man aged 18 to 30 who received the YFV17D yellow fever vaccine. Each CDR3 is given without its conserved first and last residue. A D gene is named only where the DNA matches it firmly. Not every row has a clone size; where given, it reads once, few, many or a size class.

>TRBV4-2|TRBD1|TRBJ1-1|few
ASSAPLQGRPEAF
>TRBV4-1|-|TRBJ2-1|once
ASSHPSDGSEF
>TRBV9|-|TRBJ2-5|few
ASSVSGHQETQY
>TRBV4-2|-|TRBJ1-1|few
ASSQEGYTEAF
>TRBV5-1|-|TRBJ2-7|few
ASSLSESSYEQY
>TRBV10-3|TRBD1|TRBJ1-5|few
APQGFQPQH
>TRBV7-9|TRBD1|TRBJ2-2|few
ASIFGTANTGELF
>TRBV12-3/TRBV12-4|-|TRBJ2-3|-
ASSLRQGTSTDTQY
>TRBV5-1|-|TRBJ1-1|-
ASSKPDAGNTEAF
>TRBV6-6|-|TRBJ1-3|-
ASCRQTGNTIY
>TRBV7-2|-|TRBJ1-1|few
ASSLFQGNTEAF
>TRBV9|-|TRBJ1-1|-
ASSVVTPPPNTEAF
>TRBV10-3|-|TRBJ1-6|-
AISERSDNSPLH
>TRBV12-3/TRBV12-4|-|TRBJ2-1|-
ASSAPGRSYNEQF
>TRBV27|TRBD2|TRBJ2-3|few
ASSLDGLATDTQY
>TRBV5-6|TRBD1|TRBJ2-5|few
ASSLIGQEQETQY
>TRBV5-1|TRBD1|TRBJ1-1|-
ASSTNHRGQGTEAF
>TRBV6-5|TRBD1|TRBJ2-3|-
ASSYPPSPGQGDTQY
>TRBV5-1|TRBD2|TRBJ2-5|-
ASTRTSGRGTQY
>TRBV5-5|TRBD1|TRBJ1-1|-
ASSWRQGNEAF
>TRBV6-5|-|TRBJ1-2|-
ASSYGTFYGYT
>TRBV7-2|TRBD2|TRBJ2-2|few
ASRLAGGQGTGELF
>TRBV20-1|TRBD1|TRBJ1-2|-
SAMGQGRSGYT